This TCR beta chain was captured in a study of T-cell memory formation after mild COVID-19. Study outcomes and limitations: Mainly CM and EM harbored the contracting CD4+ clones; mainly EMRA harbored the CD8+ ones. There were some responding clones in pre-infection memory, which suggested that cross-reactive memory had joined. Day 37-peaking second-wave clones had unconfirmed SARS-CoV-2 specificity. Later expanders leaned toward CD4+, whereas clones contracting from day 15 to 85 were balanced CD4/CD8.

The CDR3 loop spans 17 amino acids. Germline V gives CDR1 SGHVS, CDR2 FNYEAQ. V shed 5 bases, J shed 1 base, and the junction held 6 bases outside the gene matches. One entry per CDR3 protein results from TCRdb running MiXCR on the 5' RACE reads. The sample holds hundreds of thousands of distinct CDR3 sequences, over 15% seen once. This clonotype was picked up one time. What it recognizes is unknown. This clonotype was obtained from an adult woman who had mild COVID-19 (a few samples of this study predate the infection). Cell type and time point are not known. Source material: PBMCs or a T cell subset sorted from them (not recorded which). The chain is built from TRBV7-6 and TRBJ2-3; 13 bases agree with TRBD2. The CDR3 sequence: CASSRPTSGGGTDTQYF. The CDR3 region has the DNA TGTGCCAGCAGCCGACCCACTAGCGGGGGGGGCACAGATACGCAGTATTTT.